These 9 T cell receptor beta chains share one sample of origin, sequenced in a study of OX40 agonist ivuxolimab in advanced cancers. TCRdb's copy holds only in-frame clones and misses some; the assay was immunoSEQ multiplex PCR. This sample carries about 61,000 clones, around nine tenths of them seen once, and the ten largest clones take roughly 0.5%. Sequenced material: CD4+ or CD8+ T cells sorted from blood, taken in a trial of the OX40 agonist ivuxolimab. The origin of the receptors is an adult with an advanced solid tumor such as melanoma, head and neck, liver or kidney cancer.

V usage is TRBV30 and J usage is TRBJ2-5, with D hard to call. Germline lookup yields CDR1 GTSNPN and CDR2 SVGIG (reference sequence). V was shortened by 0 bases and J by 10 bases, with 12 bases between the two germline ends. The CDR3 length is 12 residues. The DNA for the CDR3 is TGTGCCTGGAGTGTATTAGGAGCGAGCCAGTACTTC. This encodes CAWSVLGASQYF. The full variable domain, completed using reference TRBV30 and TRBJ2-5, is SQTIHQWPATLVQPVGSPLSLECTVEGTSNPNLYWYRQAAGRGLQLLFYSVGIGQISSEVPQNLSASRPQDRQFILSSKKLLLSDSGFYLCAWSVLGASQYFGPGTRLLVL.

The chain joins TRBV19 to TRBJ2-3; tentative D call: TRBD2 (6 bases). Looked up from germline, CDR1 is LNHDA and CDR2 is SQIVND (reference sequence). This CDR3 contains 12 residues. The CDR3 DNA is TGTTCGACGGAGGGTCCTACAGATACGCAGTATTTT. Translation: CSTEGPTDTQYF.

The chain carries TRBV30 and TRBJ2-6; D gene unclear. The CDR3 is 14 amino acids. CDR1 and CDR2 (germline): GTSNPN, SVGIG (reference sequence). Trimming removed 5 bases at V and 2 bases at J, with 10 bases between. The chain's CDR3 is CAWGSTAGANVLTF. The CDR3 DNA follows: TGTGCCTGGGGGTCGACGGCTGGGGCCAACGTCCTGACTTTC. Filled out from reference TRBV30 and TRBJ2-6, the complete variable domain reads SQTIHQWPATLVQPVGSPLSLECTVEGTSNPNLYWYRQAAGRGLQLLFYSVGIGQISSEVPQNLSASRPQDRQFILSSKKLLLSDSGFYLCAWGSTAGANVLTFGAGSRLTVL.

This chain joins TRBV6-6 and TRBJ2-7, with TRBD2 matching over 8 bases. The CDR3 is 13 residues long. The germline gives CDR1 MNHNY, CDR2 SVGAGI (reference sequence). V lost 10 bases to trimming and J lost 4 bases; unmatched junction nucleotides: 9. The CDR3 coding sequence is TGTGCCACCGGGAGGGAGGCCGGATACGAGCAGTACTTC. This encodes CATGREAGYEQYF.

The chain carries TRBV5-8 and TRBJ2-2; weak D call: TRBD1 (6 bases). The CDR3 runs 15 residues. CDR1 is SGHTS and CDR2 is YDEGEE in the germline V gene. V shed 4 bases and J shed 1 base, with 11 bases lying between them. The CDR3 region has the DNA TGTGCCAGCAGCAGAACAGGGTGGAACACCGGGGAGCTGTTTTTT. Amino acid sequence: CASSRTGWNTGELFF.

V gene TRBV6-6 combines with J gene TRBJ1-3; D is undetermined. CDR1 is MNHNY, CDR2 SVGAGI, per germline (reference sequence). This CDR3 spans 16 amino acids. Deletions cut 0 bases from V and 3 bases from J, with 12 bases between. As DNA, the CDR3 is TGTGCCAGCAGTTACTCGGAAAACCAAGGTGGAAACACCATATATTTT. It encodes CASSYSENQGGNTIYF.

CDR3 bases: TGTGCCAGTAGTACCGGGACTAACCTTCGTATTGAGCAGTTCTTC. This translates into CASSTGTNLRIEQFF. The chain carries TRBV19 and TRBJ2-1; 7 bases align to TRBD2. V was clipped by 4 bases and J by 9 bases; unmatched bases: 12. The V gene's germline CDR1 is LNHDA and CDR2 SQIVND (reference sequence). This CDR3 region has 15 residues. Combining the CDR3 with reference TRBV19 and TRBJ2-1 gives the whole variable domain DGGITQSPKYLFRKEGQNVTLSCEQNLNHDAMYWYRQDPGQGLRLIYYSQIVNDFQKGDIAEGYSVSREKKESFPLTVTSAQKNPTAFYLCASSTGTNLRIEQFFGPGTRLTVL.

A single count supports this clone. V usage is TRBV6-5 and J usage is TRBJ2-1; perhaps TRBD2 as D (5 bases). The CDR3 has 15 amino acids. Per germline, CDR1 MNHEY and CDR2 SVGAGI. V gave up 6 bases and J gave up 1 base, with 13 bases separating them. The CDR3 bases are TGTGCCAGCAGCCCTCTAGCTAATTCCTACAATGAGCAGTTCTTC. This encodes CASSPLANSYNEQFF.

In this sample, this clone turned up once. The gene calls are TRBV30 and TRBJ1-4; no definite D call. The germline gives CDR1 GTSNPN, CDR2 SVGIG (reference sequence). CDR3 length equals 14 residues. Trimming shortened V by 4 bases and J by 0 bases, and 9 bases separated the two germline ends. The CDR3 region has the DNA TGTGCCTGGAAGTGGGCTACAACTAATGAAAAACTGTTTTTT. This translates into CAWKWATTNEKLFF.